This is a list of T cell receptor beta chains from one sample in a study of blood T cell repertoires in COVID-19. Generated by immunoSEQ multiplex PCR, the TCRdb table keeps only in-frame clones and is missing some. The sample lists 120,000 to 150,000 clones, about four fifths seen once, with 3% to 3.5% in the top ten. Sequenced material: PBMCs or T cells enriched from blood (not recorded which). These receptors were obtained from a woman between 50 and 59 years old with acute COVID-19. The CDR3 runs from the conserved cysteine through the conserved F or W. A D gene is named only where the DNA matches it firmly. Clone size is shown for a subset of rows, as once, few, many or a class of expanded clone.

TGCGCCAGCAGCCCCTCCGGGACAAGGGGGTCTGAAGCTTTCTTT CASSPSGTRGSEAFF TRBJ1-1 NA TRBV5-1 NA
TGCGCCAGCAGCTTTACCGGGACAGCGAACACTGAAGCTTTCTTT CASSFTGTANTEAFF TRBJ1-1 NA TRBV5-1 TRBD1
TGTGCCAGCAGTTACTCGACTGGCTCCACCGGGGAGCTGTTTTTT CASSYSTGSTGELFF TRBJ2-2 NA TRBV6-5 NA
TGTGCCAGCAGCAGACAGGGCTCGAACACCGGGGAGCTGTTTTTT CASSRQGSNTGELFF TRBJ2-2 NA TRBV6-5 TRBD1
TGTGCCAGCAGTCCCGACAGGGGTATTTACCAGCCCCAGCATTTT CASSPDRGIYQPQHF TRBJ1-5 NA TRBV6-2/TRBV6-3 TRBD1
TGCGCCAGCAGCTTGACAGGGCCCGTCATTAACACCGGGGAGCTGTTTTTT CASSLTGPVINTGELFF TRBJ2-2 NA TRBV5-1 NA
TGTGCCACCAGTGATCGGAGACAGGGGGCGAGGAGCGATACGCAGTATTTT CATSDRRQGARSDTQYF TRBJ2-3 once TRBV24-1 TRBD1
TGTGCCAGCAGTTTTTGGGGGCCCGCTGAAGCTTTCTTT CASSFWGPAEAFF TRBJ1-1 NA TRBV12-3/TRBV12-4 NA
TGTGCCAGCAGTGAAACGGGAGGACTAGCGGGAGGCACAGATACGCAGTATTTT CASSETGGLAGGTDTQYF TRBJ2-3 NA TRBV25-1 TRBD2
TGTGCCAGCAGTTTGACTAATGAGCAGTTCTTC CASSLTNEQFF TRBJ2-1 NA TRBV12-3/TRBV12-4 NA
TGTGCCAGTAGTCAAACGACACCGAACACTGAAGCTTTCTTT CASSQTTPNTEAFF TRBJ1-1 NA TRBV19 NA
TGTGCCAGCAGCTTAGTTGTGGGGACAGGGTCCGGCTACACCTTC CASSLVVGTGSGYTF TRBJ1-2 NA TRBV7-2 TRBD1
TGTGCCAGCAGTGAATCGAGGTCAGCTAATAACTATGGCTACACCTTC CASSESRSANNYGYTF TRBJ1-2 NA TRBV25-1 NA
TGTGCCAGCAGCGGACAGGGGGCGAATCAGCCCCAGCATTTT CASSGQGANQPQHF TRBJ1-5 NA TRBV27 TRBD1
TGTGCCAGCAGCTTAAGGGGCGGGGAGAACACTGAAGCTTTCTTT CASSLRGGENTEAFF TRBJ1-1 NA TRBV7-6 NA
TGTGCCAGCAGTTTACATGATAATTCACCCCTCCACTTT CASSLHDNSPLHF TRBJ1-6 NA TRBV28 NA
TGTGCCAGTAACGCTAATGCCAAAAACATTCAGTACTTC CASNANAKNIQYF TRBJ2-4 NA TRBV19 NA
TGTGCCAGTAGTCTACAGGGGGCGCAGGCAGATACGCAGTATTTT CASSLQGAQADTQYF TRBJ2-3 NA TRBV19 TRBD1
TGTGCCAGTAGTATCGACAGTCTCTATGGCTACACCTTC CASSIDSLYGYTF TRBJ1-2 NA TRBV19 NA
TGTGCCAGCAGCCGGCGACACGGGGTAGCGGGAGAAATTCCCGAGCAGTACTTC CASSRRHGVAGEIPEQYF TRBJ2-7 NA TRBV4-2 TRBD2
TGCGCCAGCAGCCAAGATCCCCAGGGGGCTTTAAGTAGCTACGAGCAGTACTTC CASSQDPQGALSSYEQYF TRBJ2-7 NA TRBV4-3 TRBD1
TGTGCCAGCAGCCCACAGGGGGCAGGAACTGAAGCTTTCTTT CASSPQGAGTEAFF TRBJ1-1 NA TRBV7-2 TRBD1
TGTGCCACCTTCAGCGGGAGGGGACCAGATACGCAGTATTTT CATFSGRGPDTQYF TRBJ2-3 NA TRBV2 TRBD2
TGCGCCAGCAGCGGGCTCGACGGGAGTTCTTCCTACGAGCAGTACTTC CASSGLDGSSSYEQYF TRBJ2-7 NA TRBV5-1 NA
TGTGCCAGCAGCGGACTAGCGGGAGGGCGGTTGACCACAGATACGCAGTATTTT CASSGLAGGRLTTDTQYF TRBJ2-3 NA TRBV7-8 TRBD2
TGTGCCACCAGTGATTCCGTGGGGGCGCTTAGCAATCAGCCCCAGCATTTT CATSDSVGALSNQPQHF TRBJ1-5 NA TRBV24-1 NA
TGTGCCAGCAGGCCCGGGTGGAGTGAAAAACTGTTTTTT CASRPGWSEKLFF TRBJ1-4 NA TRBV12-3/TRBV12-4 NA
TGCGCCAGCAGCTTGGTGTCCAGCGGGAGGGCCGGGGAGCTGTTTTTT CASSLVSSGRAGELFF TRBJ2-2 NA TRBV5-1 TRBD2
TGTGCCAGCTCACCACTGGACAGGGGAGATACGCAGTATTTT CASSPLDRGDTQYF TRBJ2-3 NA TRBV18 TRBD1
TGTGCCAGCTTAGGGGGTACCGGGGCCAACGTCCTGACTTTC CASLGGTGANVLTF TRBJ2-6 NA TRBV27 NA
TGTGCCACCAGTGACCAGTACTCGGCGGAAGAGACCCAGTACTTC CATSDQYSAEETQYF TRBJ2-5 NA TRBV24-1 NA
TGTGCCAGCACGGAACGACAGGGGGGGACTGAAGCTTTCTTT CASTERQGGTEAFF TRBJ1-1 NA TRBV11-2 TRBD1
TGCGCCAGCAGTGAGTCGACTGGGCGGGAGGGTGAAGATACGCAGTATTTT CASSESTGREGEDTQYF TRBJ2-3 NA TRBV10-2 TRBD2
TGTGCCAGCAGTGAAGACGGGGGGGGCAGGTTGGGGACCCAGTACTTC CASSEDGGGRLGTQYF TRBJ2-5 NA TRBV6-1 TRBD2
TGTGCCAGCAGCATTATCTACAATGAGCAGTTCTTC CASSIIYNEQFF TRBJ2-1 NA TRBV3-1/TRBV3-2 NA
TGTGCCAGCAGCTTAGCCGGGCCCGGGGCCCAGTACTTC CASSLAGPGAQYF TRBJ2-5 NA TRBV7-9 NA
TGTGCCAGCAGTCCTCGGCGGAATCAGCCCCAGCATTTT CASSPRRNQPQHF TRBJ1-5 NA TRBV28 NA
TGTGCCACCAGTGAGACCGGGACAGCTTACAATGAGCAGTTCTTC CATSETGTAYNEQFF TRBJ2-1 NA TRBV24-1 TRBD1
TGTGCCATCAGTGAGTGGCAGGAAGAAGCTTTCTTT CAISEWQEEAFF TRBJ1-1 NA TRBV10-3 NA
TGTGCCAGCTTGGGACAGGTTACCACAGATACGCAGTATTTT CASLGQVTTDTQYF TRBJ2-3 NA TRBV2 TRBD1
TGTGCCTGGAGTGTAGGCGGGAGCTTTGGAAACACCATATATTTT CAWSVGGSFGNTIYF TRBJ1-3 NA TRBV30 NA
TGTGCCAGCAGTGAAGGGGACAGGGCTGAAGCTTTCTTT CASSEGDRAEAFF TRBJ1-1 NA TRBV6-1 TRBD1
TGTGCCAGCAGCCCACTACCAAGGGGAACAGGGGACGGAAACACCATATATTTT CASSPLPRGTGDGNTIYF TRBJ1-3 NA TRBV7-3 TRBD1
TGTGCCAGCAGGCCGGACAGGGATACTGAAGCTTTCTTT CASRPDRDTEAFF TRBJ1-1 few TRBV27 TRBD1
TGTGCCAGCAGCCCAAGTACAGCGGGACCGAACAATGAGCAGTTCTTC CASSPSTAGPNNEQFF TRBJ2-1 NA TRBV28 TRBD2
TGTGCCAGCAGCCACAGGGGGCCTATCTACGAGCAGTACTTC CASSHRGPIYEQYF TRBJ2-7 NA TRBV13 TRBD1
TGTGCCAGCAGTTTAAGGCGCACAGGCGACACCTACGAGCAGTACTTC CASSLRRTGDTYEQYF TRBJ2-7 once TRBV27 NA
TGTGCCAGCCTATTGACAGGGGCGAACTCCTACGAGCAGTACTTC CASLLTGANSYEQYF TRBJ2-7 NA TRBV6-5 TRBD1
TGTGCCAGCAGCCCACTAGCGGGAGCCGGGGAGCTGTTTTTT CASSPLAGAGELFF TRBJ2-2 NA TRBV11-3 TRBD2
TGTGCCAGCAGTGAGGGACAGGGTGGGTTCTATGGCTACACCTTC CASSEGQGGFYGYTF TRBJ1-2 NA TRBV25-1 TRBD1
TGTGCCAGCAGTGATCGTAGGACTAGCGGCCGCAATGAGCAGTTCTTC CASSDRRTSGRNEQFF TRBJ2-1 NA TRBV25-1 TRBD2
TGTGCCAGCAGCTTAGGTCTAGCGGGAGGGGACAATGAGCAGTTCTTC CASSLGLAGGDNEQFF TRBJ2-1 NA TRBV7-2 TRBD2
TGTGCCAGCAGCTTTGGTCTAGCGGTCTCCTACAATGAGCAGTTCTTC CASSFGLAVSYNEQFF TRBJ2-1 NA TRBV12-1 NA
TGTGCCAGCAGGCTCCCAGGGCAAACCTACGAGCAGTACTTC CASRLPGQTYEQYF TRBJ2-7 NA TRBV2 NA
TGTGCCAGTAGTACTTTATCCTTAACCGGGACAGGGAAGCTCTACGAGCAGTACTTC CASSTLSLTGTGKLYEQYF TRBJ2-7 NA TRBV19 TRBD1
TGCGCCAGCAGCACCGATGGCGGGGGCTCCGACATTCAGTACTTC CASSTDGGGSDIQYF TRBJ2-4 NA TRBV5-1 NA
TGTGCCAGCAGCGTAGGGGCAGGTCGAGAGACCCAGTACTTC CASSVGAGRETQYF TRBJ2-5 NA TRBV9 NA
TGTGCCAGCAGCAGACCAGGATTTGCTAATGAAAAACTGTTTTTT CASSRPGFANEKLFF TRBJ1-4 NA TRBV7-2 NA
TGTGCCAGCAGTTTAGGACTAGCGGGAGGTCTTTACACAGATACGCAGTATTTT CASSLGLAGGLYTDTQYF TRBJ2-3 NA TRBV27 TRBD2
TGTGCCAGCATCCGGAGGGGCACTGAAGCTTTCTTT CASIRRGTEAFF TRBJ1-1 NA TRBV12-3/TRBV12-4 NA